Below, 22 T cell receptor beta chains from the same sample are listed, as sequenced in a study of technical replicates of blood from a handful of donors. Profiled with immunoSEQ multiplex PCR; TCRdb holds only in-frame clones, not every one. The repertoire includes 100,000 or so clones, 90% to 97% of them detected once, and around 0.37% sits in the top ten. What was sequenced was T cells isolated from PBMCs. These receptors originate from a human donor in good health.

This chain connects TRBV10-3 to TRBJ1-3; the match to TRBD1 covers 7 bases. The germline V gene has CDR1 ENHRY and CDR2 SYGVKD. V dropped 4 bases and J dropped 2; count of bases not matched to a gene: 5. The CDR3 sequence is 15 residues long. Here the CDR3 reads CAISASDRAGNTIYF. CDR3 bases: TGTGCCATCAGTGCCTCAGACAGGGCTGGAAACACCATATATTTT.

This chain links TRBV27 with TRBJ2-7, with 8 bases matching TRBD1. Germline V gives CDR1 MNHEY, CDR2 SMNVEV (reference sequence). The CDR3 has 16 residues. J was trimmed by 3 bases and V by 5 bases; bases with no gene match: 12. CDR3 nucleotides: TGTGCCAGCAGTCCGGACAGGGTCCAACACTACTACGAGCAGTACTTC. Its protein is CASSPDRVQHYYEQYF.

The V call is TRBV18, the J call TRBJ2-2; 7 positions agree with TRBD1. Germline V gene sequence: CDR1 KGHSH, CDR2 LQKENI. V lost 4 bases to trimming and J lost 4 bases; unmatched junction nucleotides: 3. CDR3 length: 14 amino acids. In DNA, the CDR3 is TGTGCCAGCTCACAGCGACAGGGCACCGGGGAGCTGTTTTTT. Protein: CASSQRQGTGELFF.

This chain connects TRBV19 to TRBJ2-3; 9 nucleotides agree with TRBD2. The CDR3 covers 17 residues. V lost 7 bases, J lost 2 bases, and 13 bases stayed unmatched. Per the germline V gene, CDR1 is LNHDA and CDR2 is SQIVND (reference sequence). This CDR3 is CASTRGLAGSYTDTQYF. CDR3 sequence (DNA): TGTGCCAGTACGCGCGGGCTAGCGGGGTCTTACACAGATACGCAGTATTTT.

This clone appeared a single time. The chain employs TRBV4-1 and TRBJ2-2, with D possibly being TRBD1 (6 bases). The CDR3 consists of 15 residues. Germline V lookup: CDR1 MGHRA, CDR2 YSYEKL. The ends were cut back, 4 bases at V and 7 bases at J, with 16 bases in the middle. The CDR3 reads CASSPTLQGRGELFF. Here the CDR3 DNA reads TGCGCCAGCAGCCCAACTCTACAGGGCCGCGGGGAGCTGTTTTTT.

J is TRBJ2-1 and V is TRBV19; 10 bases map to TRBD1. The V and J ends lost 5 bases and 8 bases, in that order; junction bases with no gene match: 6. The CDR3 is made up of 14 amino acids. The germline V gene encodes CDR1 LNHDA and CDR2 SQIVND (reference sequence). In DNA form, the CDR3 reads TGTGCCAGTAGTGTTACCGGGACAGGGGATGAGCAGTTCTTC. Protein sequence: CASSVTGTGDEQFF.

The chain uses TRBV30 and TRBJ1-1, with 8 bases identical to TRBD1. This CDR3 is built from 15 residues. Germline CDR1 is GTSNPN and CDR2 is SVGIG (reference sequence). The junction had 12 bases not matched to a gene; V was cut back by 2 bases and J by 7 bases. CDR3: CAWSNGQGFLDEAFF. CDR3 sequence (DNA): TGTGCCTGGAGTAATGGACAGGGTTTCCTTGATGAAGCTTTCTTT.

This chain uses TRBV2 with TRBJ1-3; perhaps TRBD1 as D (5 bases). Trimming removed 3 bases at V and 4 bases at J, with 13 bases between. This CDR3 is built from 15 residues. Germline CDR1 reads SNHLY; CDR2 reads FYNNEI. CDR3 sequence (DNA): TGTGCCAGCAGTGACCAAGTGGGGCCAGGAAACACCATATATTTT. It codes for CASSDQVGPGNTIYF.

This clone has only a few counts. This chain joins TRBV30 and TRBJ1-1, with 7 bases lining up with TRBD1. This CDR3 region has 13 residues. Germline V lookup: CDR1 GTSNPN, CDR2 SVGIG (reference sequence). Trimming cost V 1 base and J 3 bases; bases outside gene matches: 2. The CDR3 loop is CAWSGQGDTEAFF. Written as DNA, the CDR3 is TGTGCCTGGAGTGGGCAGGGGGACACTGAAGCTTTCTTT.

This sequence joins TRBV2 and TRBJ2-7; TRBD1 is a possible D gene (6 bases). V lost 6 bases, J lost 12 bases, and 15 bases lay in between. The CDR3 consists of 11 residues. The germline CDR1 and CDR2 sequences are SNHLY and FYNNEI. CDR3 residues: CASRATGPWYF. In DNA form, the CDR3 reads TGTGCCAGCAGAGCCACAGGGCCGTGGTACTTC.

The chain is built from TRBV7-7 and TRBJ2-7; the match to TRBD2 covers 8 bases. The CDR3 extends over 12 amino acids. Germline trimming cut 5 bases from V and 5 bases from J; bases unmatched to any gene: 2. The germline gives CDR1 SSHAT, CDR2 FNYEAQ (reference sequence). Here the CDR3 DNA reads TGTGCCAGCAGCCCCGGGGGGGACGAGCAGTACTTC. It is translated as CASSPGGDEQYF.

This clone appeared a single time. This chain uses TRBV30 with TRBJ1-1, with D maybe TRBD1 (5 bases). Germline assignment: CDR1 GTSNPN and CDR2 SVGIG (reference sequence). V lost 3 bases, J lost 6 bases, and 14 bases lay in between. The CDR3 contains 13 residues. The CDR3 DNA sequence: TGTGCCTGGAGCGCGGGGCCAGCGGCTGAAGCTTTCTTT. This translates into CAWSAGPAAEAFF.

This clone was counted once. The rearrangement joins TRBV7-8 to TRBJ2-6; D not certain. The CDR3 length is 15 residues. Germline assignment: CDR1 SGHVS and CDR2 FQNEAQ. Trimming removed 1 base from V and 3 bases from J, with 7 bases in between. In DNA, the CDR3 is TGTGCCAGCAGCTTAGGAGTTAGTGGGGCCAACGTCCTGACTTTC. It codes for CASSLGVSGANVLTF.

This clone was counted once. V and J are TRBV5-1 and TRBJ1-4, with D perhaps matching TRBD1 (5 bases). Germline CDR1 SGHRS, CDR2 YFSETQ. This CDR3 is built from 15 residues. Trimming cost V 4 bases and J 1 base, with 11 bases left between them. Written as DNA, the CDR3 is TGCGCCAGCAGCGAACTGCAGGGAACTAATGAAAAACTGTTTTTT. The encoded protein is CASSELQGTNEKLFF.

This chain joins TRBV7-3 and TRBJ2-7; 7 nucleotides agree with TRBD1. The V gene end was trimmed by 3 bases and the J gene end by 0 bases; junction bases not matched to a gene: 5. The germline CDR1 and CDR2 sequences are SGHTA and FQGTGA. The CDR3 sequence is 15 residues long. CDR3 bases: TGTGCCAGCAGCTTCGGACAGGATAACTCCTACGAGCAGTACTTC. Protein sequence: CASSFGQDNSYEQYF.

The chain uses TRBV30 and TRBJ2-7, with a tentative D call TRBD1 (5 bases). The CDR3 is made up of 12 amino acids. Germline V CDR1 and CDR2: GTSNPN, SVGIG (reference sequence). Trimming stripped 6 bases from V and 3 bases from J, with 12 bases between. CDR3 nucleotide sequence: TGTGCCTGCCAGGGCGAGTACTACGAGCAGTACTTC. Translation: CACQGEYYEQYF.

This clone was detected only once. V is TRBV27 and J is TRBJ2-1; 13 nucleotides match TRBD2. CDR3 size: 16 residues. Per germline, CDR1 MNHEY and CDR2 SMNVEV (reference sequence). V lost 3 bases, J lost 9 bases, and 8 bases stayed unmatched. The DNA of the CDR3 is TGTGCCAGCAGTTTTGGACTAGCGGGAGTTTCAACTGAGCAGTTCTTC. Its translation: CASSFGLAGVSTEQFF.

V gene TRBV30 combines with J gene TRBJ2-7, with D possibly TRBD2 on 7 matching bases. This CDR3 spans 15 amino acids. V was pared by 1 base and J by 2 bases, with 15 bases between. The germline CDR1 and CDR2 sequences are GTSNPN and SVGIG (reference sequence). CDR3 bases: TGTGCCTGGAGTGCTATGTGGCGGGGGCCCTACGAGCAGTACTTC. Its protein product is CAWSAMWRGPYEQYF. Supplemented by reference TRBV30 and TRBJ2-7, the full variable domain reads SQTIHQWPATLVQPVGSPLSLECTVEGTSNPNLYWYRQAAGRGLQLLFYSVGIGQISSEVPQNLSASRPQDRQFILSSKKLLLSDSGFYLCAWSAMWRGPYEQYFGPGTRLTVT.

The V call is TRBV6-1, the J call TRBJ2-3; possibly TRBD1 for D (6 bases). Germline CDR1 and CDR2: MNHNS and SASEGT. The CDR3 is made up of 14 amino acids. The V and J ends lost 5 bases and 3 bases respectively, with 12 bases between them. For the CDR3, the DNA is TGTGCCAGCAGTTCGACAGGAGATACAGATACGCAGTATTTT. Residues: CASSSTGDTDTQYF.

J is TRBJ2-1 and V is TRBV27, with D tentatively TRBD2 (5 bases). This CDR3 region has 15 residues. Germline CDR1 reads MNHEY; CDR2 reads SMNVEV (reference sequence). V dropped 5 bases and J dropped 1 base, with 12 bases sitting between them. The CDR3 sequence: CASSHGKISYNEQFF. As DNA, the CDR3 is TGTGCCAGCAGTCACGGGAAAATATCCTACAATGAGCAGTTCTTC.

This clone was found once. V gene TRBV29-1 combines with J gene TRBJ2-5, with 10 bases lining up with TRBD1. V lost 5 bases to trimming and J lost 5 bases; unmatched junction nucleotides: 5. The CDR3 sequence is 13 residues long. Per the germline V gene, CDR1 is SQVTM and CDR2 is ANQGSEA. The DNA of the CDR3 is TGCAGCGTTCGACAGGGGGCTTGGGAGACCCAGTACTTC. The encoded protein is CSVRQGAWETQYF. Full variable domain (rest looked up from reference TRBV29-1 and TRBJ2-5): SAVISQKPSRDICQRGTSLTIQCQVDSQVTMMFWYRQQPGQSLTLIATANQGSEATYESGFVIDKFPISRPNLTFSTLTVSNMSPEDSSIYLCSVRQGAWETQYFGPGTRLLVL.

The chain combines TRBV4-1 with TRBJ2-1; D is perhaps TRBD1 (6 bases). The CDR3 totals 16 residues. The germline gives CDR1 MGHRA, CDR2 YSYEKL. V shed 0 bases and J shed 4 bases, with 13 bases lying between them. DNA of the CDR3: TGCGCCAGCAGCCAAGATCCCCAGGGGACATACAATGAGCAGTTCTTC. Translating it yields CASSQDPQGTYNEQFF.